Listed here are 5 T cell receptor beta chains from one sample, sequenced in a study of T-cell memory formation after mild COVID-19. MiXCR, applied by TCRdb to the 5' RACE reads, yields one record per CDR3 protein. This repertoire shows nearly 350,000 distinct CDR3 sequences, 10% to 15% found once; its top ten account for about a fifth. Sequenced sample: PBMCs or a T cell subset sorted from them (not recorded which). The receptors stem from a man between 18 and 35 years old who had mild COVID-19 (a few samples of this study predate the infection). Cell type and time point are not known.

In this sample, this clonotype turned up a few times. V gene TRBV4-1 combines with J gene TRBJ1-5; 9 bases map to TRBD1. Germline CDR1 is MGHRA and CDR2 is YSYEKL. The CDR3 has 16 amino acids. V trimming: 3 bases; J trimming: 5 bases; junction bases outside the gene matches: 8. The chain's CDR3 is CASSHPARDRDQPQHF. The CDR3 DNA reads TGCGCCAGCAGCCACCCCGCCCGGGACAGGGATCAGCCCCAGCATTTT.

The chain recombines TRBV7-9 with TRBJ2-1, with 8 bases aligning to TRBD2. CDR3 size: 12 residues. V dropped 5 bases and J dropped 14; count of bases not matched to a gene: 8. Germline values: CDR1 SEHNR, CDR2 FQNEAQ (reference sequence). CDR3 amino acids: CASSRITSGEFF. Written as DNA, the CDR3 is TGTGCCAGCAGCCGTATAACTAGCGGAGAGTTCTTC.

This clonotype was seen a few times. The chain employs TRBV7-9 and TRBJ2-3; D is unresolved. Germline loops: CDR1 SEHNR, CDR2 FQNEAQ (reference sequence). V was shortened by 11 bases and J by 1 base, with 10 bases between the two germline ends. This CDR3 region has 12 residues. The CDR3 sequence: CAGLLGTDTQYF. CDR3 nucleotides: TGTGCCGGCCTCCTGGGCACAGATACGCAGTATTTT. The entire variable domain, with the rest obtained from reference TRBV7-9 and TRBJ2-3, is as follows: DTGVSQNPRHKITKRGQNVTFRCDPISEHNRLYWYRQTLGQGPEFLTYFQNEAQLEKSRLLSDRFSAERPKGSFSTLEIQRTEQGDSAMYLCAGLLGTDTQYFGPGTRLTVL.

CDR3 sequence reads: CASISRTGAGYGYTF. In DNA, the CDR3 is TGTGCCAGCATCTCGCGAACAGGGGCTGGCTATGGCTACACCTTC. V gene TRBV12-3 or TRBV12-4 combines with J gene TRBJ1-2; TRBD1 matches at 7 bases. The V and J ends lost 7 bases and 4 bases, in that order; junction bases with no gene match: 12. This CDR3 is built from 15 residues.

The chain is built from TRBV5-1 and TRBJ2-7; 8 nucleotides match TRBD1. Trimming at V came to 3 bases and at J to 2 bases, leaving 7 bases not matched to a gene. Germline V gene lookup returns CDR1 SGHRS and CDR2 YFSETQ. The CDR3 runs to 15 residues. The CDR3 nucleotides read TGCGCCAGCAGCTCCGGACCGGGACAGGCCTACGAGCAGTACTTC. It yields the protein CASSSGPGQAYEQYF.